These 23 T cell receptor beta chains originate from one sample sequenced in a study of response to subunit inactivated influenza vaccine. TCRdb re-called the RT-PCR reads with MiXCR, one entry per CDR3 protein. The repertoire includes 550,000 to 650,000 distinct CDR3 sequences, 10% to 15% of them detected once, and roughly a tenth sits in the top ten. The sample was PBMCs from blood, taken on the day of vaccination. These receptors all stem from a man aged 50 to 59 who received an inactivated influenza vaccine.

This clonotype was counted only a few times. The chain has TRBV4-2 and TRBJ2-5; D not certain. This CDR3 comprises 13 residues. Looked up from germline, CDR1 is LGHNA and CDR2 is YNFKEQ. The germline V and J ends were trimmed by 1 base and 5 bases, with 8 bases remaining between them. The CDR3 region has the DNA TGTGCCAGCAGCCAAGTGAGCTCGGAGACCCAGTACTTC. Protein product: CASSQVSSETQYF.

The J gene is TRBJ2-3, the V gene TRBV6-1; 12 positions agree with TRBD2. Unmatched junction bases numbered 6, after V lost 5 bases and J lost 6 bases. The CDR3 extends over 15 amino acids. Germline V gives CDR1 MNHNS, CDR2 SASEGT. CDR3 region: CASSTTSGGPDTQYF. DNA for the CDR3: TGTGCCAGCAGTACGACTAGCGGGGGACCGGATACGCAGTATTTT.

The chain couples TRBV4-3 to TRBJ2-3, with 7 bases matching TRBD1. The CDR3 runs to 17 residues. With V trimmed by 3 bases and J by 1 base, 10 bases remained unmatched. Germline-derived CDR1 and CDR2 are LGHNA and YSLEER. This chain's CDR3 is CASSHVTGVFGTDTQYF. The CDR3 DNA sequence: TGCGCCAGCAGCCACGTAACAGGGGTCTTTGGCACAGATACGCAGTATTTT.

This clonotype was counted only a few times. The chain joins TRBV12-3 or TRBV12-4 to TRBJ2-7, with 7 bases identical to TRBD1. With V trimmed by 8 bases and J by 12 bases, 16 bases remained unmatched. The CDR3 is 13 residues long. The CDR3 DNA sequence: TGTGCCAGCCGGAAAAATCCGGGACAGAGGACGTACTTC. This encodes CASRKNPGQRTYF.

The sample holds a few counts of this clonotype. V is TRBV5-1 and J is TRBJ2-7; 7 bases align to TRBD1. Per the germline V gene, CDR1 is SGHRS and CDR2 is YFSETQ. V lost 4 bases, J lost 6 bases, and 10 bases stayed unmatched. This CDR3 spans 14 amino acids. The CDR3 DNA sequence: TGCGCCAGCAGCCCGGCCGGGACAGAGGGCGAGCAGTACTTC. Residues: CASSPAGTEGEQYF.

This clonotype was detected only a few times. In DNA, the CDR3 is TGCGCCAGCAGTGAGCGGGGGTTGGGAACTGAAGCTTTCTTT. Translating it yields CASSERGLGTEAFF. The rearrangement links TRBV10-1 to TRBJ1-1; D may be TRBD1 (5 bases). The germline V and J ends were trimmed by 2 bases and 5 bases, with 12 bases remaining between them. Germline loops: CDR1 WNHNN, CDR2 SYGVQD (reference sequence). This CDR3 region has 14 residues.

CDR3 sequence (DNA): TGTGCCAGCAGCCCATGGGACAGCACTGAAGCTTTCTTT. It yields the protein CASSPWDSTEAFF. The chain is built from TRBV7-2 and TRBJ1-1; 7 bases match TRBD1. The V gene end was trimmed by 5 bases and the J gene end by 4 bases; junction bases not matched to a gene: 4. CDR3 size: 13 residues. Germline V CDR1 and CDR2: SGHTA, FQGNSA.

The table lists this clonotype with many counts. CDR3 bases: TGTGCCAGCAGTCCTAGTAGGGACCCTACAATTTTGTTCGAGACCCAGTACTTC. Its translation is CASSPSRDPTILFETQYF. The V gene is TRBV6-1, the J gene TRBJ2-5, with D perhaps TRBD1 or TRBD2 (5 bases each). V was cut by 5 bases and J by 5 bases, with 27 bases left in between. The CDR3 is made up of 18 amino acids. Per germline, CDR1 MNHNS and CDR2 SASEGT.

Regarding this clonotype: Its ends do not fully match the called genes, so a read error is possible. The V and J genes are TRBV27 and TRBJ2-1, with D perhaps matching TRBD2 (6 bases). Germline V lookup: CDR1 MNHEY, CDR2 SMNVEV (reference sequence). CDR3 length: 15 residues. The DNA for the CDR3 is TGTGCCAGCAGTTTCGGGACTGAGCCCTACAATGAGCAGCTCTTC. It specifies CASSFGTEPYNEQLF.

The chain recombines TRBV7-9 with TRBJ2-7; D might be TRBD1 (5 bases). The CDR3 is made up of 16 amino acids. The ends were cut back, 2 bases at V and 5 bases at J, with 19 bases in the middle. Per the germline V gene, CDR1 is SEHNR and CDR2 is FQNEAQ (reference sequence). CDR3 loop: CASSLNRAGPLDEQYF. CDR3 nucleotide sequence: TGTGCCAGCAGCTTAAACCGGGCAGGGCCCTTAGACGAGCAGTACTTC. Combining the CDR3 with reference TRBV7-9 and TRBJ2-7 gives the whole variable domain DTGVSQNPRHKITKRGQNVTFRCDPISEHNRLYWYRQTLGQGPEFLTYFQNEAQLEKSRLLSDRFSAERPKGSFSTLEIQRTEQGDSAMYLCASSLNRAGPLDEQYFGPGTRLTVT.

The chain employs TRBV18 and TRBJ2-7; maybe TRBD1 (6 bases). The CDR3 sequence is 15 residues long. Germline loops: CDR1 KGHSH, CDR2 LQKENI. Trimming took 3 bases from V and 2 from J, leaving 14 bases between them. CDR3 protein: CASSPGAGSTYEQYF. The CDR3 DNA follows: TGTGCCAGCTCACCGGGGGCAGGGTCCACCTACGAGCAGTACTTC.

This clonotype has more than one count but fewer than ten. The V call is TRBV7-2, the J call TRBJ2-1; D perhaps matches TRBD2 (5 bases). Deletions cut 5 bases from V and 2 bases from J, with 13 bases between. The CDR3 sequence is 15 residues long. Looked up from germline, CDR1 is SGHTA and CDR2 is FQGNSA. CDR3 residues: CASSAAGLTYNEQFF. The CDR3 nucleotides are TGTGCCAGCAGCGCGGCGGGTCTTACCTACAATGAGCAGTTCTTC.

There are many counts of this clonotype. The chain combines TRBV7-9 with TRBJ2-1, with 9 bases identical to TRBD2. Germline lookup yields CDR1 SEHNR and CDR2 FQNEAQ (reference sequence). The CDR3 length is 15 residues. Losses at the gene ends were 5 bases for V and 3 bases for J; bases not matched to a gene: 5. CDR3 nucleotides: TGTGCCAGCAGCCAAGGACTAGCGTTCTACAATGAGCAGTTCTTC. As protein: CASSQGLAFYNEQFF. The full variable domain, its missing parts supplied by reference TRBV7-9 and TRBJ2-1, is DTGVSQNPRHKITKRGQNVTFRCDPISEHNRLYWYRQTLGQGPEFLTYFQNEAQLEKSRLLSDRFSAERPKGSFSTLEIQRTEQGDSAMYLCASSQGLAFYNEQFFGPGTRLTVL.

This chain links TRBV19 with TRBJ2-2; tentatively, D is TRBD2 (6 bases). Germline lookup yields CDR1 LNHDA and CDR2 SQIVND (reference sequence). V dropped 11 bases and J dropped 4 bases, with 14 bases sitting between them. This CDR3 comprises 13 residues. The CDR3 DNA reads TGTGCCGCAACGGGAGCGGCCACCGGGGAGCTGTTTTTT. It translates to CAATGAATGELFF.

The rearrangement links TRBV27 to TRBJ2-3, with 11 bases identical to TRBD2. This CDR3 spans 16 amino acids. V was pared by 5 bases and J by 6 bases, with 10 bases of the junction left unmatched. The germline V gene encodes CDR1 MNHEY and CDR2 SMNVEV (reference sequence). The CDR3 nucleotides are TGTGCCAGCAGTCCCACCGTAGCGGGAGGGGACGATACGCAGTATTTT. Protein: CASSPTVAGGDDTQYF.

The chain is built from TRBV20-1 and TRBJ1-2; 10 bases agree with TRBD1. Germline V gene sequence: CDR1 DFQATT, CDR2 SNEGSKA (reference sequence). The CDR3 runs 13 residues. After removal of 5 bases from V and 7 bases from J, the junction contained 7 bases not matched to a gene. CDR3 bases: TGCAGTGCTCAGACAGGGGGCGAGCTTGGCTACACCTTC. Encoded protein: CSAQTGGELGYTF.

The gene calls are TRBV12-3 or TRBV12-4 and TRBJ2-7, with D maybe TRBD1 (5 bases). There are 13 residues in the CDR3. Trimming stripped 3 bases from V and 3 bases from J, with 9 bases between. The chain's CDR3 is CASSFTQGYEQYF. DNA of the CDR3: TGTGCCAGCAGTTTTACCCAGGGCTACGAGCAGTACTTC.

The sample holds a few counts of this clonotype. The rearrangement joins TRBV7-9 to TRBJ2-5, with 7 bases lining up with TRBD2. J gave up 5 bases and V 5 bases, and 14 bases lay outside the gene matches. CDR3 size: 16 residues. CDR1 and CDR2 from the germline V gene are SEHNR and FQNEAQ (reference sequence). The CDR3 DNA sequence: TGTGCCAGCAGCCCCCCGACTAGCCCGGCCATCGAGACCCAGTACTTC. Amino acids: CASSPPTSPAIETQYF.

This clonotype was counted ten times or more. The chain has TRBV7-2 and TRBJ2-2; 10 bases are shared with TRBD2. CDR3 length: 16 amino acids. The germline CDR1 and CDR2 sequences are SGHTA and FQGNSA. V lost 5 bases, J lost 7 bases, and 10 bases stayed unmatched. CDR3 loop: CASSPSSGGARGELFF. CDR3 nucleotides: TGTGCCAGCAGCCCGTCCAGCGGGGGGGCCCGCGGGGAGCTGTTTTTT.

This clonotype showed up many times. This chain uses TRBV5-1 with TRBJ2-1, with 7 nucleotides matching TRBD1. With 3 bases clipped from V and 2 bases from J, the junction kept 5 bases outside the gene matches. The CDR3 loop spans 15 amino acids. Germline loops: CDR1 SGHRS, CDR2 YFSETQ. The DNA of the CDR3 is TGCGCCAGCAGCTCGAGGGACAGTACCTACAATGAGCAGTTCTTC. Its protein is CASSSRDSTYNEQFF.

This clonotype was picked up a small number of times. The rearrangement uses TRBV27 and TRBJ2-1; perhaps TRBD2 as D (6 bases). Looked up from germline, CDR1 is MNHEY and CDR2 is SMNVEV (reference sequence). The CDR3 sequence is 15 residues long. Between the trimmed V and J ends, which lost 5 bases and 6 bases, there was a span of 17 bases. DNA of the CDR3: TGTGCCAGCAGTCGGCGGGGCTGGACAAGCAATGAGCAGTTCTTC. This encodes CASSRRGWTSNEQFF.

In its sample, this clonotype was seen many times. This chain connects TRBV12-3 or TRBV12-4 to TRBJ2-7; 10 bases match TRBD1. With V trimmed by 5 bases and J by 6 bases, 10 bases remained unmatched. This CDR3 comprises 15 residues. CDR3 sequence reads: CASSKGGTGDFEQYF. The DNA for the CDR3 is TGTGCCAGCAGTAAGGGAGGGACAGGGGACTTCGAGCAGTACTTC.

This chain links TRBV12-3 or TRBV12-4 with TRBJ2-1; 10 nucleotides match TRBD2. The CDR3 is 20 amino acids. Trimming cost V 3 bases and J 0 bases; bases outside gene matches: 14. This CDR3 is CASSFLRGLAPTGSYNEQFF. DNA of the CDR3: TGTGCCAGCAGTTTCCTGCGGGGACTAGCGCCAACCGGCTCCTACAATGAGCAGTTCTTC.